This T cell receptor (beta chain) was captured by sequencing in a study of shared clonotypes between healthy human individuals. Naive-designated CD8 cells lacked CD45RO, were positively enriched for CCR7, and omitted terminally differentiated effector memory CD45RA+ cells. The CDR3 length is 15 residues. Unmatched junction bases numbered 6, after V lost 3 bases and J lost 4 bases. Looked up from germline, CDR1 is MGHRA and CDR2 is YSYEKL. Generated by immunoSEQ multiplex PCR, the TCRdb table keeps only in-frame clones and is missing some. The sample yields 2 million to 2.5 million clones, around 96% seen once.

The receptor was derived from a young man in good health. The J gene is TRBJ2-7, the V gene TRBV4-1, with TRBD1 matching over 10 bases. Sequencing input: naive CD8+ T cells sorted from blood. CDR3 sequence (DNA): TGCGCCAGCAGCCACAAGACAGGGGGCGTTTACGAGCAGTACTTC. The encoded protein is CASSHKTGGVYEQYF.